This T cell receptor (beta chain) was observed in a study of cytomegalovirus exposure and HLA in healthy donors. The study's findings and limits: A likely sequencing artifact accounted for one observed cluster of highly shared sequence variants. There were reportedly fewer N-insertions in an Asian-associated ancestry cluster than the roughly 670-donor mean, in a later analysis.

Germline values: CDR1 SGHNT, CDR2 YENEEA. This CDR3 is 15 amino acids long. Trimming pared 0 bases from V and 2 bases from J, leaving 8 bases between. A remark on this clone: Its antigen is not known.

PCR involved 60 Vbeta and 13 Jbeta primers. The assay was immunoSEQ multiplex PCR, and TCRdb's table has in-frame clones only and misses some. The table lists more than 95,000 clones, 80% to 85% of them singletons. The sequenced material came from PBMCs. The rearrangement links TRBV11-3 to TRBJ2-1, with no clear D. This clonotype was sampled from a woman in her twenties or thirties in good health and CMV-seronegative. CDR3 coding DNA: TGTGCCAGCAGCTTAGAACACAGTACCTACAATGAGCAGTTCTTC. This translates into CASSLEHSTYNEQFF.